This passage covers 9 T cell receptor beta chains from one sample sequenced in a study of blood T cells in healthy people across ages. Next came a second PCR, run for about 7 to 12 cycles, which used a sample-barcoded 5' primer along with a J-beta primer mix. From the 5' RACE reads, TCRdb called clonotypes with MiXCR, one entry per CDR3 protein. The repertoire holds about 640,000 distinct CDR3 sequences, with under 70% as singletons. The sequenced sample consisted of blood. The receptor set was obtained from a man aged 55 to 70 in good health.

The chain carries TRBV15 and TRBJ2-7; the D is unclear. The germline CDR1 and CDR2 sequences are LNHNV and YYDKDF (reference sequence). With 0 bases removed from V and 3 bases from J, the gap between germline ends came to 12 bases. There are 15 residues in the CDR3. The CDR3 loop is CATSRDTIESYEQYF. CDR3 nucleotides: TGTGCCACCAGCAGAGATACGATAGAGAGCTACGAGCAGTACTTC.

This clonotype has just a few counts. V is TRBV15 and J is TRBJ1-2, with TRBD1 matching 12 bases. The CDR3 is 16 amino acids. Germline CDR1 reads LNHNV; CDR2 reads YYDKDF (reference sequence). Losses at the gene ends were 3 bases for V and 6 bases for J; bases not matched to a gene: 8. CDR3 amino acids: CATSRTIGDRGHGYTF. The CDR3 DNA reads as TGTGCCACCAGCAGGACCATCGGGGACAGGGGGCATGGCTACACCTTC. Drawing the rest from reference TRBV15 and TRBJ1-2, the complete variable domain is DAMVIQNPRYQVTQFGKPVTLSCSQTLNHNVMYWYQQKSSQAPKLLFHYYDKDFNNEADTPDNFQSRRPNTSFCFLDIRSPGLGDTAMYLCATSRTIGDRGHGYTFGSGTRLTVV.

V is TRBV12-3 or TRBV12-4 and J is TRBJ2-1; maybe TRBD1 (6 bases). The CDR3 is 14 amino acids. V was clipped by 5 bases and J by 8 bases, with 16 bases between them. CDR3 residues: CASSNLGATHEQFF. The CDR3 nucleotides read TGTGCCAGCAGTAATCTGGGGGCGACACATGAGCAGTTCTTC.

The V call is TRBV27, the J call TRBJ2-7; no reliable D call. With 5 bases removed from V and 2 bases from J, the gap between germline ends came to 10 bases. The CDR3 is made up of 13 amino acids. Germline CDR1 and CDR2: MNHEY and SMNVEV (reference sequence). DNA for the CDR3: TGTGCCAGCAGTGTTCAGAGGACCTACGAGCAGTACTTC. It yields the protein CASSVQRTYEQYF.

The gene calls are TRBV5-1 and TRBJ1-2; 9 nucleotides agree with TRBD1. The CDR3 runs to 20 residues. Germline assignment: CDR1 SGHRS and CDR2 YFSETQ. The V and J ends lost 1 base and 2 bases, in that order; junction bases with no gene match: 18. The DNA for the CDR3 is TGCGCCAGCAGCTTGTCCCCCTATGTCGCTGGGACAGGGCAGAACTATGGCTACACCTTC. Protein: CASSLSPYVAGTGQNYGYTF.

The chain joins TRBV10-3 to TRBJ2-1; 7 positions match TRBD1. From germline, CDR1 is ENHRY and CDR2 SYGVKD. The CDR3 contains 11 residues. Trimming cost V 10 bases and J 5 bases; bases outside gene matches: 2. The CDR3 DNA reads TGTGCCACGACAGGGAACAATGAGCAGTTCTTC. As protein: CATTGNNEQFF.

The rearrangement joins TRBV12-3 or TRBV12-4 to TRBJ2-5; TRBD2 is a possible D gene (6 bases). This CDR3 is 17 amino acids long. Trimming stripped 3 bases from V and 3 bases from J, with 20 bases between. CDR3 nucleotide sequence: TGTGCCAGCAGTTTGTTTCTCACTCGGGAGTCGAAAGAGACCCAGTACTTC. This sequence encodes CASSLFLTRESKETQYF.

This clonotype came up many times. The chain links TRBV7-2 to TRBJ2-5, with 12 bases fitting TRBD1. Germline lookup yields CDR1 SGHTA and CDR2 FQGNSA. The CDR3 has 14 amino acids. The V and J ends lost 6 bases and 4 bases, in that order; junction bases with no gene match: 3. The DNA of the CDR3 is TGTGCCAGCAGTCGGGACAGGGGGCGAGAGACCCAGTACTTC. Translating it yields CASSRDRGRETQYF.

This clonotype was detected once. The chain carries TRBV25-1 and TRBJ1-5; TRBD1 is a possible D gene (6 bases). The CDR3 is 16 residues long. Germline CDR1 is MGHDK and CDR2 is SYGVNS. Trimming took off 3 bases at V and 0 bases at J, with 12 bases between the two ends. The CDR3 nucleotides read TGTGCCAGCAGTGATGTGACAGGAGATAGCAATCAGCCCCAGCATTTT. Protein: CASSDVTGDSNQPQHF.